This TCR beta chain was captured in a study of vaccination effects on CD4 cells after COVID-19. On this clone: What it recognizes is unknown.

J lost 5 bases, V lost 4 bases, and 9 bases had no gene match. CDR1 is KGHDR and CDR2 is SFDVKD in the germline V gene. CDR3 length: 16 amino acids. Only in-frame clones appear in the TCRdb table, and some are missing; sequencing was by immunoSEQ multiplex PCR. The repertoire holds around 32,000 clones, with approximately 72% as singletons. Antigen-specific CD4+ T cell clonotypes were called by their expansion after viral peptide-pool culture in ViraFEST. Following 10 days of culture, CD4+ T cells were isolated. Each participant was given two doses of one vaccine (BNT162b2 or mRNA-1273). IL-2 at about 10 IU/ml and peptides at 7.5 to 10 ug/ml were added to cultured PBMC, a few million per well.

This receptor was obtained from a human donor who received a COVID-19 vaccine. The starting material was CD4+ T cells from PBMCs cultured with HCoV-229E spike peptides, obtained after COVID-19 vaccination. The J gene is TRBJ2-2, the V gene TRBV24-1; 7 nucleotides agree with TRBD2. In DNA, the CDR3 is TGTGCCACCAGTGACCCTGGACTAGTTGGTACCGGGGAGCTGTTTTTT. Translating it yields CATSDPGLVGTGELFF.